This T cell receptor beta chain was sequenced during a study of T cell responses to AZD1222 COVID-19 vaccine. General study results and limits: Spike was spanned by vaccine-associated CD4 TCRs, which were dominant at 160-218 and 743-854.

Germline assignment: CDR1 LGHDT and CDR2 YNNKEL (reference sequence). Trimming removed 4 bases at V and 1 base at J, with 7 bases between. The CDR3 is 13 amino acids. Regarding this clone: Its matching antigen is unknown.

Here immunoSEQ multiplex PCR was the method, and the copy in TCRdb shows in-frame clones only, minus some. The sample consists of 65,000 to 85,000 clones, about 87% of them appearing once. The source material was peripheral blood, sampled 28 days after the second dose of the MenACWY control vaccine. This TCR was sampled from an adult who received the MenACWY meningococcal vaccine as a control. The chain has TRBV3-1 (or the pseudogene TRBV3-2) and TRBJ1-1; D is possibly TRBD1 (6 bases). In nucleotides, the CDR3 is TGTGCCAGCAGCCCGACAGGGAACACTGAAGCTTTCTTT. Its protein is CASSPTGNTEAFF.